Following are 14 T cell receptor beta chains from one sample sequenced in a study of blood T cell repertoires in COVID-19. Clones were read by immunoSEQ multiplex PCR, and TCRdb kept only the in-frame ones, dropping some. This sample has 55,000 to 80,000 clones, with roughly 82% found just once. The sequencing sample was made of peripheral blood. The receptors originated from a human donor in a cohort sampled during active COVID-19.

As to this clone: A junction boundary mismatches the germline segment, possibly from a read error. The V call is TRBV28, the J call TRBJ2-7; 7 nucleotides match TRBD1. Germline CDR1 and CDR2: MDHEN and SYDVKM. This CDR3 region has 14 residues. The CDR3, as DNA: TGTGCCAGCAGGTTATACAGGGGAACCTACGAGCAGTACTTC. Amino acids: CASRLYRGTYEQYF.

The rearrangement links TRBV7-9 to TRBJ1-1; the match to TRBD1 covers 7 bases. The length of the CDR3 is 14 residues. V shed 5 bases, J shed 5 bases, and the junction held 8 bases outside the gene matches. Germline-derived CDR1 and CDR2 are SEHNR and FQNEAQ (reference sequence). CDR3 nucleotide sequence: TGTGCCAGCAGCCCCATCCAGGGGGTGACTGAAGCTTTCTTT. This gives the protein CASSPIQGVTEAFF.

V is TRBV6-5 and J is TRBJ2-1; 8 positions agree with TRBD1. Unmatched junction bases numbered 5, after V lost 8 bases and J lost 5 bases. Germline V lookup: CDR1 MNHEY, CDR2 SVGAGI. The CDR3 runs 13 residues. The CDR3 DNA is TGTGCCAGCCGGGACAGGCGGGACAATGAGCAGTTCTTC. This codes for CASRDRRDNEQFF.

CDR3 DNA sequence: TGTGCCAGCAAGTTCTCGGGTTCTCTCTCCTACAATGAGCAGTTCTTC. It is translated as CASKFSGSLSYNEQFF. V is TRBV2 and J is TRBJ2-1, with D uncertain. The length of the CDR3 is 16 residues. Germline loops: CDR1 SNHLY, CDR2 FYNNEI. V gave up 7 bases and J gave up 0 bases, with 16 bases separating them. The full variable domain, rest sourced from reference TRBV2 and TRBJ2-1, is EPEVTQTPSHQVTQMGQEVILRCVPISNHLYFYWYRQILGQKVEFLVSFYNNEISEKSEIFDDQFSVERPDGSNFTLKIRSTKLEDSAMYFCASKFSGSLSYNEQFFGPGTRLTVL.

This clone appeared a single time. The chain uses TRBV29-1 and TRBJ1-2; no clear D gene. The CDR3 loop spans 11 amino acids. V lost 7 bases to trimming and J lost 4 bases, with 10 bases between them. Germline-derived CDR1 and CDR2 are SQVTM and ANQGSEA. The CDR3 nucleotides read TGCAGCGGGAGCGTAGGCTATGGCTACACCTTC. Amino acid sequence: CSGSVGYGYTF.

This chain uses TRBV18 with TRBJ2-1; 14 nucleotides line up with TRBD2. The CDR3 has 17 residues. J gave up 7 bases and V 4 bases, and 9 bases lay outside the gene matches. CDR1 is KGHSH and CDR2 is LQKENI in the germline V gene. CDR3 loop: CASSRRRTSGGWNEQFF. CDR3 coding DNA: TGTGCCAGCTCACGGCGCCGGACTAGCGGGGGGTGGAATGAGCAGTTCTTC.

V usage is TRBV6-2 or TRBV6-3 and J usage is TRBJ2-5, with a weak D call TRBD2 (5 bases). The CDR3 is 14 amino acids. Germline V lookup: CDR1 MNHEY, CDR2 SVGEGT. V gave up 0 bases and J gave up 4 bases, with 9 bases separating them. Here the CDR3 DNA reads TGTGCCAGCAGTTACTCGAGACTAACAGAGACCCAGTACTTC. Its protein is CASSYSRLTETQYF.

There are a few counts of this clone. The chain recombines TRBV5-4 with TRBJ1-6; no definite D call. The V end lost 2 bases, the J end lost 7 bases, and 13 bases lay between the germline ends. Germline loops: CDR1 SGHNT, CDR2 YYREEE (reference sequence). The CDR3 length is 15 residues. The CDR3 sequence: CASSFDTFPNSPLHF. Written as DNA, the CDR3 is TGTGCCAGCAGCTTTGACACCTTCCCCAATTCACCCCTCCACTTT. The full variable domain, with the rest looked up from reference TRBV5-4 and TRBJ1-6, is ETGVTQSPTHLIKTRGQQVTLRCSSQSGHNTVSWYQQALGQGPQFIFQYYREEENGRGNFPPRFSGLQFPNYSSELNVNALELDDSALYLCASSFDTFPNSPLHFGNGTRLTVT.

The rearrangement uses TRBV5-4 and TRBJ2-2, with TRBD1 identical over 9 bases. The CDR3 runs to 15 residues. Germline CDR1 and CDR2: SGHNT and YYREEE (reference sequence). Trimming at V came to 4 bases and at J to 1 base, leaving 2 bases not matched to a gene. The CDR3 bases are TGTGCCAGCAGCGGACAGGGGAGGAACACCGGGGAGCTGTTTTTT. It yields the protein CASSGQGRNTGELFF. Full variable domain (outside the CDR3, taken from reference TRBV5-4 and TRBJ2-2): ETGVTQSPTHLIKTRGQQVTLRCSSQSGHNTVSWYQQALGQGPQFIFQYYREEENGRGNFPPRFSGLQFPNYSSELNVNALELDDSALYLCASSGQGRNTGELFFGEGSRLTVL.

This sequence joins TRBV2 and TRBJ1-5, with 7 bases identical to TRBD1. Germline V lookup: CDR1 SNHLY, CDR2 FYNNEI. V gave up 3 bases and J gave up 8 bases; unmatched junction bases: 4. The CDR3 sequence is 13 residues long. CDR3 sequence (DNA): TGTGCCAGCAGTGAGCGACAGGGAGAGCCCCAGCATTTT. It encodes CASSERQGEPQHF.

V gene TRBV12-3 or TRBV12-4 combines with J gene TRBJ2-3, with 7 bases aligning to TRBD2. The trim removed 8 bases at V and 3 bases at J, leaving 2 bases unmatched. The CDR3 is made up of 12 amino acids. This CDR3 is CASGRGTDTQYF. As DNA, the CDR3 is TGTGCCAGCGGGCGGGGGACAGATACGCAGTATTTT.

The CDR3 coding sequence is TGTGCCAGCAGTGACACAGGAAGCTCCTACGAGCAGTACTTC. Amino acid sequence: CASSDTGSSYEQYF. The chain recombines TRBV6-2 or TRBV6-3 with TRBJ2-7; a weak D match, TRBD1 (5 bases). This CDR3 has 14 amino acids. The V gene lost 5 bases and the J gene lost 0 bases, with 11 bases spanning the gap. CDR1 is MNHEY, CDR2 SVGEGT, per germline.

V gene TRBV5-1 combines with J gene TRBJ2-1; D is possibly TRBD2 (5 bases). The V end was cut by 4 bases, the J end by 2 bases, with 10 bases between. This CDR3 spans 14 amino acids. Germline lookup yields CDR1 SGHRS and CDR2 YFSETQ. CDR3 DNA sequence: TGCGCCAGCAGCAGTAGCGAGGCCTACAATGAGCAGTTCTTC. As protein: CASSSSEAYNEQFF.

The gene calls are TRBV5-6 and TRBJ1-2, with 7 positions matching TRBD1. The CDR3 spans 15 residues. CDR1 SGHDT and CDR2 YYEEEE come from the germline V gene. The V and J ends lost 2 bases and 2 bases, in that order; junction bases with no gene match: 6. CDR3 coding DNA: TGTGCCAGCAGCTTCCTTAGACAGGGCAACTATGGCTACACCTTC. This sequence encodes CASSFLRQGNYGYTF.